The next 5 T cell receptor beta chains were all read from a single sample in a study of OX40 agonist ivuxolimab in advanced cancers. This table comes from immunoSEQ multiplex PCR, and its TCRdb copy is limited to in-frame clones, with some not included. The repertoire holds 20,000 to 30,000 clones, with roughly three quarters as singletons. This specimen consisted of CD4+ or CD8+ T cells sorted from blood, obtained in a trial of the OX40 agonist ivuxolimab. The receptors come from an adult with an advanced solid tumor such as melanoma, head and neck, liver or kidney cancer.

This chain links TRBV12-5 with TRBJ2-2, with D possibly being TRBD1 (6 bases). The germline V and J ends were trimmed by 5 bases and 5 bases, with 18 bases remaining between them. The CDR3 covers 16 residues. Germline V gene data show CDR1 as LGHNT and CDR2 as FRNRAP. The CDR3, as DNA: TGTGCTAGTGGTATCCACAGGGTCGGTGGAACCGGGGAGCTGTTTTTT. Translated: CASGIHRVGGTGELFF.

The chain joins TRBV27 to TRBJ2-5; the match to TRBD1 covers 9 bases. Germline assignment: CDR1 MNHEY and CDR2 SMNVEV (reference sequence). Trimming at V came to 4 bases and at J to 3 bases, leaving 3 bases not matched to a gene. The length of the CDR3 is 14 residues. CDR3 bases: TGTGCCAGCAGTTCGGGACAGGGTGAAGAGACCCAGTACTTC. Translating gives CASSSGQGEETQYF.

This chain uses TRBV5-1 with TRBJ2-1; TRBD2 aligns across 12 bases. This CDR3 is built from 15 residues. V lost 0 bases to trimming and J lost 12 bases; unmatched junction nucleotides: 7. The germline gives CDR1 SGHRS, CDR2 YFSETQ. As DNA, the CDR3 is TGCGCCAGCAGCTTGGAACTAGCGGGGGGTAATCGGCAGTTCTTC. Protein sequence: CASSLELAGGNRQFF.

The chain links TRBV28 to TRBJ1-2; D is possibly TRBD1 (5 bases). The CDR3 consists of 13 residues. Germline V gene data show CDR1 as MDHEN and CDR2 as SYDVKM. V was cut by 10 bases and J by 4 bases, with 16 bases left in between. The chain's CDR3 is CAIFRQSGYGYTF. CDR3 DNA: TGTGCCATCTTTCGACAGAGTGGCTATGGCTACACCTTC.

This sequence joins TRBV20-1 and TRBJ2-3; no firm D call. Trimming pared 3 bases from V and 9 bases from J, leaving 7 bases between. Germline CDR1 and CDR2: DFQATT and SNEGSKA (reference sequence). The CDR3 spans 10 residues. The CDR3 DNA reads TGCAGTGCTAGTTTTGGCACGCAGTATTTT. It translates to CSASFGTQYF.